This T cell receptor beta chain is from a study of cytomegalovirus exposure and HLA in healthy donors (dated by TCRdb to about 2017). Concerning the study at large: An earlier analysis of roughly 630 of the donors reported approximately 290 Gb of sequence data and roughly 100 million unique TCR beta sequences from 190 million or so T cells. An early release that covered about 600 HLA-typed donors contained approximately 300 gigabases of sequencing data and tens of millions of unique TCR sequences. Of the approximately 370 genotyped donors, 80% to 90% were placed in the genetic ancestry cluster associated with self-reported Caucasian donors. The study aimed to test whether cataloging public T cell receptors could reveal signatures of past pathogen exposure. The T cell repertoires of 666 subjects were profiled by immunosequencing and related to cytomegalovirus serostatus. Along with the roughly 610-subject first cohort, a separate validation cohort of 120 different subjects was used. High-throughput TCR immunosequencing, statistical association of individual TCRs with disease status, and machine learning were combined to predict cytomegalovirus infection status. To study patterns of TCR occurrence, a later analysis re-analyzed previously published TCR beta repertoires from 650 to 750 donors and added high-resolution HLA genotyping. The later analysis used no new phenotypic data to find candidate immune exposures, relying instead on TCR beta sequences and their occurrence across donors. To decide whether each TCR beta V gene segment behaved as functional or pseudogenic, an earlier analysis of fewer than 750 of the donors relied on high-throughput TCR beta sequencing. Donor age, sex, ethnicity and CMV serostatus were compiled alongside the repertoire data. A later genetic analysis used genome-wide SNP genotypes for about 65% of the roughly 700 donors, treating that subset as a discovery cohort. All discovery cohort repertoires had been generated using a single sequencing platform. HLA typing included class I and class II loci at four-digit resolution. Typing coverage varied by locus: roughly 629-640 donors for A, B, C, DRB1 and DQB1; roughly 560 for DQA1; about 590 for DPA1; under 490 for DPB1. Because of strong linkage in the cohort, roughly 5 DR-DQ haplotypes were treated as single units for association and clustering. Among 300 to 500 genotyped donors of the cohort, an average of roughly 230,000 unique TCR beta nucleotide sequences was sequenced per donor, of which roughly 18% were non-productive.

In total, 600 or so healthy bone marrow donors made up the cohort. All cohort members were sampled while nominally healthy, although unrecorded immune exposures were likely present. The donor tested CMV seronegative, placing the donor among the 350 or so seronegative members of the cohort. A peripheral blood sample was collected from each donor, and TCR beta sequencing was performed on peripheral blood mononuclear cells. Genomic DNA extraction from the blood cell samples was performed with the Qiagen DNeasy Blood Extraction Kit. Library prep was done by the immunoSEQ multiplex PCR assay. The multiplex PCR relied on a mix of 60 forward primers for TCR Vbeta segments and 13 reverse primers for TCR Jbeta segments. Amplification of the CDR3 region of rearranged TCR beta genes was performed with a multiplex PCR assay on genomic DNA. The amplified TCR beta libraries were sequenced on the Illumina HiSeq System as 87-base-pair reads. Per the authors' processing: A later analysis tallied 75 million to 95 million unique TCR beta chains across the 666 repertoires, and some 12 million of those chains were shared by two or more donors. To remove PCR and sequencing errors, raw reads were error-corrected and collapsed into unique sequences using a nearest-neighbor algorithm that merged closely related sequences. CDR3 sequences were aligned to IMGT reference sequences to assign V, D and J gene segments. For a sequence to be retained, a match of at least six nucleotides was required to both a V gene segment and a J gene segment. A rearrangement counted as productive if the CDR3 had no stop codons and remained in frame with V and J, and every other rearrangement counted as non-productive. Following IMGT convention, CDR3 was defined as the stretch from the second conserved V-encoded cysteine to the conserved J-encoded phenylalanine. The earlier analysis of around 640 of the donors excluded sequences that lacked an unambiguous match to a single V gene segment. An earlier analysis of 587 of the donors called V segments functional above 56.7% productive rearrangements and segregating when the between-donor standard deviation exceeded 5%. To diagnose cytomegalovirus status from the catalog of TCR beta chain sequences, a statistical classification framework was built. In a later analysis, V and J genes were assigned by comparing TCR nucleotide sequences against IMGT/GENE-DB human TR gene sequences. The TCRdist pipeline was used in a later analysis to assign CDR3 sequences and most-parsimonious VDJ recombination scenarios. In a later analysis, each TCR beta chain was defined by its CDR3 amino acid sequence together with its V-gene family, and reads without a unique V-gene family were excluded. A later analysis removed nearly 600 highly shared, low-generation-probability nucleotide sequences to deal with suspected cross-contamination and a sequencing artifact. In a later analysis, a clonal expansion index was calculated for each public chain from normalized within-repertoire ranks of inferred template counts. In a later analysis, generation probabilities were computed with a VDJ recombination model fitted to out-of-frame rearrangements, and the resulting probabilities were checked against IGoR. Hypergeometric tests were used in a later analysis to score TCR-TCR, TCR-HLA and TCR-CMV co-occurrence, with a repertoire-size bias correction applied to the TCR pairs. False discovery rates were estimated in a later analysis by permuting HLA or CMV assignments 20 times. In a later analysis, co-occurring TCRs were grouped using DBSCAN, and TCRdist sequence similarity was added for clustering within HLA-allele-positive subsets. Co-occurrence clustering excluded repertoires with fewer than 30,000 or more than 120,000 public chains, plus five with anomalous nucleotide sharing. TCRdb carries this immuneACCESS record with in-frame sequences only. Its versions omit some clonotypes, under half of them owing to an unresolved V gene in the studies checked, with the rest unexplained. That table supplies the V and J calls and clone size; D and trimming were determined from the DNA. The record for this sample contains 40,000 to 50,000 clones. The ten largest make up roughly 0.99% of the sample.

About this clone: The target of this receptor is not known.

The paper's findings and limits, for the study overall: The sequencing pipeline was judged likely to have produced a cluster of highly shared sequence variants as a technical artifact. The classifier was reported to diagnose cytomegalovirus status with high specificity and sensitivity in both the original and validation cohorts. A total of around 150 TCR beta chains were listed by the study as associated with cytomegalovirus. Compared with equally common non-associated chains, HLA-associated TCR beta chains in a later analysis were more clonally expanded and had lower generation probabilities. Across donors, most TCR sequences were observed very rarely, whereas some public TCRs were present in many individuals. Because some donors lacked HLA typing at each locus, the association tests relied only on the typed subset. The earlier analysis of 587 of the donors excluded about 16 rarely observed V segments, including chromosome 9 orphons, because counts were too low. The cohort was sequenced for TCR beta chains only, and without alpha or paired-chain data the features that could be detected were limited. In a later analysis, TCR association rates were found to vary across HLA loci, with the most associated TCRs seen for DRB1 alleles and the fewest for HLA-C alleles. Strong co-occurrence of HLA alleles, especially DR and DQ, made assigning TCR associations to individual alleles difficult. Immune exposure information for the cohort was limited to CMV serostatus. Some IMGT-functional V segments, including TRBV6-2 and TRBV6-3, could not be distinguished by the 87-base-pair reads and were therefore excluded. In a later analysis, several top co-occurrence clusters were reported to appear linked to parvovirus B19, influenza, CMV and Epstein-Barr virus. Presence/absence analyses assumed roughly uniform sequencing depth across donors, an assumption that may not hold. Correlated functional status among segregating V segments might reflect linkage disequilibrium, but an unknown experimental factor could not be ruled out. In a later genetic analysis, a missense DCLRE1C variant was associated with V-gene and J-gene trimming of TCR beta chains, and the association was replicated in an independent cohort. Compared with the approximately 700-donor mean, donors in an Asian-associated ancestry cluster had fewer N-insertions in productive TCRs, according to a later genetic analysis. A few of the identified cytomegalovirus-associated TCR beta chains were confirmed in vitro to be specific for cytomegalovirus antigens. Specific HLA alleles were associated with around 18,000 TCR beta sequences at a false discovery rate of 0.05 in a later analysis. In a later analysis, most CMV-associated TCR beta chains were found to appear HLA-restricted, with HLA associations seemingly driven largely by CMV exposure. According to the authors, the approach could potentially be generalized to other disease states and immunological phenotypes. Broadly in line with IMGT annotations, most TCR beta V segments showed up in productive rearrangements about 87% or about 30% of the time in an earlier analysis of under 700 of the donors. A further reported finding was that TCR beta sequences accurately predicted the HLA-A and HLA-B alleles for most subjects in the first cohort.

CDR1 and CDR2 were assigned from the germline V gene as MNHEY and SVGAGI. The cysteine opens and the phenylalanine closes a CDR3 of 15 amino acids. Here the CDR3 DNA is all that survives: 45 bases in frame from base 1. V loses 0 bases, J loses 5 bases, and the germline ends lie 8 bases apart. The sample taken for sequencing was PBMCs. The chain employs TRBV6-5 and TRBJ1-6; no confident D gene assignment can be made. The clonotype was recovered from a woman in her 40s in good health and CMV-seronegative. The DNA sequence reads TGTGCCAGCAGTTACTCAGGGAGTAATAATTCACCCCTCCACTTT. Its product reads: CASSYSGSNNSPLHF.